The 4 T cell receptor beta chains in this list originate from one sample, sequenced in a study of T cell responses to AZD1222 COVID-19 vaccine. The assay was immunoSEQ multiplex PCR, and TCRdb's table has in-frame clones only and misses some. The sample yields over 95,000 clones, 90% to 95% seen once. Source: peripheral blood, taken 28 days after the second AZD1222 dose. The receptors were sampled from an adult who received the AZD1222 COVID-19 vaccine.

The genes are TRBV7-2 and TRBJ1-2, with TRBD1 matching over 10 bases. The CDR3 is 15 amino acids. V was pared by 5 bases and J by 5 bases, with 8 bases of the junction left unmatched. Germline-derived CDR1 and CDR2 are SGHTA and FQGNSA. CDR3 sequence (DNA): TGTGCCAGCAGCCCACGGACAGGGGGAGGATATGGCTACACCTTC. Its protein is CASSPRTGGGYGYTF.

J is TRBJ2-2 and V is TRBV7-9; D call uncertain. The germline V and J ends were trimmed by 1 base and 6 bases, with 12 bases remaining between them. Germline assignment: CDR1 SEHNR and CDR2 FQNEAQ (reference sequence). This CDR3 comprises 15 residues. The CDR3 sequence is CASSLDLGLAGELFF. For the CDR3, the DNA is TGTGCCAGCAGCTTAGATCTGGGTTTGGCCGGGGAGCTGTTTTTT.

V and J are TRBV4-3 and TRBJ1-2, with D uncertain. The V end lost 0 bases, the J end lost 8 bases, and 7 bases lay between the germline ends. CDR1 is LGHNA and CDR2 is YSLEER in the germline V gene. The CDR3 has 12 amino acids. The CDR3, as DNA: TGCGCCAGCAGCCAAGACAGGCACGGCTACACCTTC. Translated: CASSQDRHGYTF.

The chain is built from TRBV7-2 and TRBJ1-2; D is possibly TRBD1 (5 bases). Per the germline V gene, CDR1 is SGHTA and CDR2 is FQGNSA. This CDR3 comprises 14 residues. V gave up 5 bases and J gave up 4 bases, with 14 bases separating them. The CDR3 region has the DNA TGTGCCAGCAGCGAAGGACAAGGACTCTATGGCTACACCTTC. Its translation: CASSEGQGLYGYTF. Complete variable domain (other parts from reference TRBV7-2 and TRBJ1-2): GAGVSQSPSNKVTEKGKDVELRCDPISGHTALYWYRQSLGQGLEFLIYFQGNSAPDKSGLPSDRFSAERTGGSVSTLTIQRTQQEDSAVYLCASSEGQGLYGYTFGSGTRLTVV.